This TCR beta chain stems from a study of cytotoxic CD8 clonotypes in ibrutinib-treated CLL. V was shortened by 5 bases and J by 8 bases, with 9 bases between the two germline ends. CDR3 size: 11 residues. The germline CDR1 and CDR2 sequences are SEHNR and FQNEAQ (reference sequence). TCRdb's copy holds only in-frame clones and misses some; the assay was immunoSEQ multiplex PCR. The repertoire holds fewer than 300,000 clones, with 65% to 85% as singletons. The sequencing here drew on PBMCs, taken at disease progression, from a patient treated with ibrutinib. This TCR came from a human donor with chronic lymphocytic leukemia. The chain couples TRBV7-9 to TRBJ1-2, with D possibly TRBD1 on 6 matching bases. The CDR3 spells CASSADRGYTF. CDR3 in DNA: TGTGCCAGCAGCGCGGACAGAGGCTACACCTTC.